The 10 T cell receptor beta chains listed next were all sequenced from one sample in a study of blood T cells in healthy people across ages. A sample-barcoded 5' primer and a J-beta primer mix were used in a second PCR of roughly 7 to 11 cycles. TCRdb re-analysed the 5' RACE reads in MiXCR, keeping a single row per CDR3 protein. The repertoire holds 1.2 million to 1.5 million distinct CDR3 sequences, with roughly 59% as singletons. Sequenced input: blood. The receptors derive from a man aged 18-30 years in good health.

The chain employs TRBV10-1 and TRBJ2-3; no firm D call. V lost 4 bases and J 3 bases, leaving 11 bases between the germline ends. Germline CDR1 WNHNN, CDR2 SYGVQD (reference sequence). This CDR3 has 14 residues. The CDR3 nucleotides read TGCGCCAGCAGTGGGTTAGACGGAACAGATACGCAGTATTTT. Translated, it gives CASSGLDGTDTQYF.

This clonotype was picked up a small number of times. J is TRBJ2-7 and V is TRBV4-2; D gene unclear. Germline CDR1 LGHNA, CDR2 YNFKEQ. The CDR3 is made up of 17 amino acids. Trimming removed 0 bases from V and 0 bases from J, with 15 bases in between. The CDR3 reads CASSQESSGQISYEQYF. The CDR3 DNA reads TGTGCCAGCAGCCAAGAATCGAGTGGGCAGATCTCCTACGAGCAGTACTTC.

This chain's CDR3 is CSARVVTYEQYF. The CDR3 bases are TGCAGTGCTAGAGTCGTGACCTACGAGCAGTACTTC. The chain has TRBV20-1 and TRBJ2-5; D remains unclear. The tail of the sequence fits TRBJ2-7 better, so the J call may be wrong. There are 12 residues in the CDR3. CDR1 is DFQATT, CDR2 SNEGSKA, per germline (reference sequence).

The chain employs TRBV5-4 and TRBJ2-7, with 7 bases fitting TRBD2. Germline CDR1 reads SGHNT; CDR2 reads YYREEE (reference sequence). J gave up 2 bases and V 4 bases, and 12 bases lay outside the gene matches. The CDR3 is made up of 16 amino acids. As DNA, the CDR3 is TGTGCCAGCAGCCCGGATGCTAGCGGAGGGGCCTACGAGCAGTACTTC. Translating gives CASSPDASGGAYEQYF.

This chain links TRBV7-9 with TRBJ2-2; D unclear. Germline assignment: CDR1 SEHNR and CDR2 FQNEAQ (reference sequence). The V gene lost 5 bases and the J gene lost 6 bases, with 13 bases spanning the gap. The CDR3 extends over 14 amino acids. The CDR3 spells CASSPPVGPGELFF. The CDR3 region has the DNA TGTGCCAGCAGCCCTCCGGTCGGGCCCGGGGAGCTGTTTTTT.

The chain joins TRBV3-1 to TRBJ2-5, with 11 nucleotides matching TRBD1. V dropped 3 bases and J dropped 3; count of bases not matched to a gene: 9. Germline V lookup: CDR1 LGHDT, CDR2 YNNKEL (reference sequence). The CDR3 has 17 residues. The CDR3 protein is CASSQTTGTGGEETQYF. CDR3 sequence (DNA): TGTGCCAGCAGCCAGACAACCGGGACAGGGGGGGAAGAGACCCAGTACTTC.

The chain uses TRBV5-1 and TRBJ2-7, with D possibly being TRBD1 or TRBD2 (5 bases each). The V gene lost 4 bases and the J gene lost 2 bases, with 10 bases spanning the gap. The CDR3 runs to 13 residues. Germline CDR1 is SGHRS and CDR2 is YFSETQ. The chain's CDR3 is CASSGDGAYEQYF. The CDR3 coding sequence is TGCGCCAGCAGCGGGGACGGAGCCTACGAGCAGTACTTC.

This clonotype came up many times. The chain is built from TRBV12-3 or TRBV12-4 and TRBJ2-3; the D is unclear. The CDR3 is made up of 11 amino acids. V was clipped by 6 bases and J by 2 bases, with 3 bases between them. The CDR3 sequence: CASSFTDTQYF. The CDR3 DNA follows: TGTGCCAGCAGCTTCACAGATACGCAGTATTTT.

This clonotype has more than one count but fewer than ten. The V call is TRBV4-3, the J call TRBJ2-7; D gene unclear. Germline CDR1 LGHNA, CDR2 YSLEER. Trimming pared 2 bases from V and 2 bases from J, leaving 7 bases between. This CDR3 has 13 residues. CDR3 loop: CASSQFQTYEQYF. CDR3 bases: TGCGCCAGCAGCCAATTCCAGACCTACGAGCAGTACTTC.

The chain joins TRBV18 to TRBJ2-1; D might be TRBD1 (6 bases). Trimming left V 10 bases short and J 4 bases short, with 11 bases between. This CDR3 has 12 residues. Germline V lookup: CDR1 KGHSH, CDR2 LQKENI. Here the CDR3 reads CATRQAYNEQFF. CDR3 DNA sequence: TGTGCCACCCGACAGGCTTACAATGAGCAGTTCTTC.